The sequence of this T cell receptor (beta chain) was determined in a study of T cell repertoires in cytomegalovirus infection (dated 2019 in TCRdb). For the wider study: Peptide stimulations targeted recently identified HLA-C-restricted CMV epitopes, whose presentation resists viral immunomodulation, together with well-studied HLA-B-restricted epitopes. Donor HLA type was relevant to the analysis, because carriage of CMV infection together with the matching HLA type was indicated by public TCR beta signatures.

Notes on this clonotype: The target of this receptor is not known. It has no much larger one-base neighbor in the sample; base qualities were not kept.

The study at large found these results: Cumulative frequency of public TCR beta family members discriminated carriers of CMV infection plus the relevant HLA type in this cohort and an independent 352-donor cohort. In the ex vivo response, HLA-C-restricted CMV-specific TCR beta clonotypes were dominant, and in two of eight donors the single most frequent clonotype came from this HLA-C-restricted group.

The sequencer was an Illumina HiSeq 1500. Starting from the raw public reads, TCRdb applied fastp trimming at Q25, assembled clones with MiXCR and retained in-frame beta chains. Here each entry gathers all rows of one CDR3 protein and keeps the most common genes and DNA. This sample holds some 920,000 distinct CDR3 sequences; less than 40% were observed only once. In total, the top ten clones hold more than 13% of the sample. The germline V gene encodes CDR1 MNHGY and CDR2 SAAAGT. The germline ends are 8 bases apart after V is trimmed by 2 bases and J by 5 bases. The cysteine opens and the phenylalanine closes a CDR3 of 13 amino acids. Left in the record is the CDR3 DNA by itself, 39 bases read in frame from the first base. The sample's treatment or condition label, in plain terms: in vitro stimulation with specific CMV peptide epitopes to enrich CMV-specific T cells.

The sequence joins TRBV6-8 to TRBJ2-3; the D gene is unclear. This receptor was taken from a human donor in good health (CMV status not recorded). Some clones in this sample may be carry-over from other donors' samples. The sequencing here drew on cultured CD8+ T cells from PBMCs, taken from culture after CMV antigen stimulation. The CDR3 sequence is CASSYDGLDTQYF. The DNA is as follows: TGTGCCAGCAGTTACGATGGGTTAGATACGCAGTATTTT.